This T cell receptor beta chain was recorded in a study of beta chain features in type 1 diabetes. Study as a whole: There was similarity between patients and healthy donors in age, gender and cell yields.

The CDR3 contains 14 residues. In germline, CDR1 is SQVTM, CDR2 ANQGSEA. The V end lost 4 bases, the J end lost 3 bases, and 16 bases lay between the germline ends. Per donor, one heparinised blood draw averaged around 0.12 L. The entirety of the isolated RNA underwent reverse transcription, so expressed TCRB transcripts were sequenced. Assay: immunoSEQ multiplex PCR; the TCRdb copy retains only in-frame clones and omits some. The sample records around 300,000 clones, approximately 10% being singletons. A few counts support this clone. The clonotype was recovered from a woman in her twenties or thirties in good health. The chain has TRBV29-1 and TRBJ2-7, with TRBD1 as a possible D gene (7 bases). The sample taken for sequencing was naive CD4+ T cells from blood. The CDR3 loop is CSVGGGDRDYEQYF. The CDR3 nucleotides read TGCAGCGTTGGGGGCGGGGACAGAGACTACGAGCAGTACTTC.